What follows describes a single T cell receptor beta chain. Its antigen remains unidentified. The data were produced by immunoSEQ multiplex PCR, yet TCRdb's version contains in-frame clones alone and is incomplete. The sample has 120,000 or so clones, around 80% seen once. This entry belongs to a study of T cell responses to AZD1222 COVID-19 vaccine. General observations from the study: Repertoire sampling occurred only after the peak T cell response. Clonal diversity may have been underestimated, and the donors were mostly white British, with more females than males. Spike as a whole was targeted by vaccine-associated CD4 TCRs, dominant at 160-218 and 743-854. Spike-specific TCR breadth and depth went up after people got two AZD1222 doses.

The V segment lost 2 bases and the J segment 3 bases; nucleotides outside the gene matches: 7. The CDR3 covers 15 residues. Germline CDR1 is SQVTM and CDR2 is ANQGSEA. The sample here was peripheral blood, taken 28 days after the second AZD1222 dose. The receptor was derived from an adult who received the AZD1222 COVID-19 vaccine. This chain joins TRBV29-1 and TRBJ2-3, with 8 bases lining up with TRBD1. The CDR3 region has the DNA TGCAGCGTTGAATCAGGACAGGGAAGGACAGATACGCAGTATTTT. It yields the protein CSVESGQGRTDTQYF.